This T cell receptor beta chain was sequenced in a study of T cells in Graves' hyperthyroidism and ophthalmopathy. TCR beta CDR3 regions were amplified from RNA. An initial round of RT-PCR targeting the TCR CDR3 relied on the HTBI primer set. TCRdb itself ran the multiplex PCR reads through MiXCR, one entry per CDR3 protein. The table lists some 700,000 distinct CDR3 sequences, around 15% of them singletons, with around 15% in the top ten. This clonotype was picked up many times. Germline V gene sequence: CDR1 SEHNR, CDR2 FQNEAQ (reference sequence). V was cut by 6 bases and J by 1 base, with 9 bases left in between. The length of the CDR3 is 13 residues.

The sample comprised blood. The TCR sequence derives from a man between 45 and 60 years old with Graves' hyperthyroidism. This chain joins TRBV7-9 and TRBJ2-5; D not certain. The CDR3 DNA sequence: TGTGCCAGCAGTCGACATACCCAAGAGACCCAGTACTTC. This gives the protein CASSRHTQETQYF.